This T cell receptor beta chain was recovered during a study of Tregs in tolerant kidney transplant recipients. Study outcomes and limitations: The small number of patients limits these findings pending further validation. Tregs expanded with activated donor B cells seemed most donor-specific.

A word on this clone: Its matching antigen is unknown.

CDR1 is MDHEN and CDR2 is SYDVKM in the germline V gene. The CDR3 has 14 residues. Trimming at V came to 5 bases and at J to 2 bases, leaving 6 bases not matched to a gene. CD4+CD25+CD127- Tregs, CD4+CD25- non-Tregs, CD4 and CD8 cells were sorted. Repertoires were generated with immunoSEQ multiplex PCR, while TCRdb's copy carries only in-frame clones and drops some. The data hold some 74,000 clones, with 75% to 95% observed a single time. The clonotype was recovered from a human donor who received a combined kidney and bone marrow transplant. The chain joins TRBV28 to TRBJ2-7; 7 bases align to TRBD1. This material consisted of Tregs from blood, taken before the transplant. The CDR3 bases are TGTGCCAGCAGTACCTCTGACAGGGCCTACGAGCAGTACTTC. Translation gives CASSTSDRAYEQYF.